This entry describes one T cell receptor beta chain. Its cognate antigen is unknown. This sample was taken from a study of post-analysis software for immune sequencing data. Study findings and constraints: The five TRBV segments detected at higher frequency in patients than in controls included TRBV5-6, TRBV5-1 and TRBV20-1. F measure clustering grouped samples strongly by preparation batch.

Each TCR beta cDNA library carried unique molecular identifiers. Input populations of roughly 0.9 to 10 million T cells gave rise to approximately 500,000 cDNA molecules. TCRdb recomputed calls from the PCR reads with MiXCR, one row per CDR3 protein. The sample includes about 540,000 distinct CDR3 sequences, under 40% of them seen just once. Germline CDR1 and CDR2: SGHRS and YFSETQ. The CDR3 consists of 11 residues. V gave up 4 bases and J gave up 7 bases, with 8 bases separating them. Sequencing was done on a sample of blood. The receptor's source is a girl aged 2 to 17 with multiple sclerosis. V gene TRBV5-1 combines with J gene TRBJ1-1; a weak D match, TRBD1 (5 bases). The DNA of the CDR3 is TGCGCCAGCAGCACAGGAGTTGAAGCTTTCTTT. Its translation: CASSTGVEAFF. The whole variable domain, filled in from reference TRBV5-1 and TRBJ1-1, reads KAGVTQTPRYLIKTRGQQVTLSCSPISGHRSVSWYQQTPGQGLQFLFEYFSETQRNKGNFPGRFSGRQFSNSRSEMNVSTLELGDSALYLCASSTGVEAFFGQGTRLTVV.